The clone carrying this T cell receptor beta chain appeared once. Individuals aged roughly 18 to 90 years were recruited from approximately 22 US areas. Cohorts were based on clinical histories the participants reported. These data belong to a study of blood T cell repertoires in COVID-19. Turning to the study itself: Specimens from acute and convalescent COVID-19 originated in the United States, Italy and Spain. T cells, B-cell-depleted T cells, or PBMCs supplied cDNA or gDNA.

The protocol was immunoSEQ multiplex PCR, while the TCRdb copy is restricted to in-frame clones and leaves out a portion. The table includes some 300,000 clones, nearly 90% detected once. CDR3 length equals 14 residues. CDR1 and CDR2 (germline): ENHRY, SYGVKD. V dropped 4 bases and J dropped 7; count of bases not matched to a gene: 9. Sequences were obtained from PBMCs or T cells enriched from blood (not recorded which). The J gene is TRBJ2-7, the V gene TRBV10-3; 8 bases match TRBD1. The sequence derives from a woman aged 25 to 45 who had recovered from COVID-19. This CDR3 is CAISAHLTGEEQYF. The CDR3 DNA reads TGTGCCATCAGTGCCCACCTGACAGGGGAAGAGCAGTACTTC.